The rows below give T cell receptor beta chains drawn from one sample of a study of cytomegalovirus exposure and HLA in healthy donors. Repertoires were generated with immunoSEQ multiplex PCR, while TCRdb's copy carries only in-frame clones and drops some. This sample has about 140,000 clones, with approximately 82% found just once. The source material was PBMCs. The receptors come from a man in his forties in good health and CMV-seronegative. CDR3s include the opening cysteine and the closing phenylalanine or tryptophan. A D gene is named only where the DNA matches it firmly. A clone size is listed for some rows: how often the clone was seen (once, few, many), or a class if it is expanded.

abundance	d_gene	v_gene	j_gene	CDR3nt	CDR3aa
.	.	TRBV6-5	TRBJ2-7	TGTGCCAGCAGAGCAACAGGGAACCACGAGCAGTACTTC	CASRATGNHEQYF
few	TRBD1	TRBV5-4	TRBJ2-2	TGTGCCAGCAGCTTGGGGGGGACAGGCGACACCGGGGAGCTGTTTTTT	CASSLGGTGDTGELFF
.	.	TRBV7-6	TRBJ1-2	TGTGCCAGCAGCTTAGGTGGGACTTCATATGGCTACACCTTC	CASSLGGTSYGYTF
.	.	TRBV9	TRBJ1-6	TGTGCCAGCAGCCCGACAGGAGGACGGGGGGCCCTCCACTTT	CASSPTGGRGALHF
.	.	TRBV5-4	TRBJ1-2	TGTGCCAGCAGCTTACAGGGACCGAGGGACTATGGCTACACCTTC	CASSLQGPRDYGYTF
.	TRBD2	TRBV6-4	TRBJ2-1	TGTGCCAGCAGTGGTAACGCGGGGGGAGCCTACAATGAGCAGTTCTTC	CASSGNAGGAYNEQFF
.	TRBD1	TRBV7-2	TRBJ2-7	TGTGCCAGCAGCGTAGCGGCGGGACAGGCCTACGAGCAGTACTTC	CASSVAAGQAYEQYF
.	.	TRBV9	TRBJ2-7	TGTGCCAGCAGCGTAGGAACAGGATCCCACCACTACGAGCAGTACTTC	CASSVGTGSHHYEQYF
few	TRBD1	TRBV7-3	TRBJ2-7	TGTGCCAGCAGCTTAACGGCTGGACAGGGCCCCTACGAGCAGTACTTC	CASSLTAGQGPYEQYF
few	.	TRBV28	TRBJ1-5	TGTGCCAGCAGTTTCCAACTCCCTTCCAATCAGCCCCAGCATTTT	CASSFQLPSNQPQHF
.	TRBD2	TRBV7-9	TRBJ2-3	TGTGCCAGCAGCTCGATGCTAGCGGGGGCCCTCACAGATACGCAGTATTTT	CASSSMLAGALTDTQYF
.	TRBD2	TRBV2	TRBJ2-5	TGTGCCAGCAGTGAGGTTTTACTAGCGACTAGCGGGCCTAGGGGCCAGTACTTC	CASSEVLLATSGPRGQYF
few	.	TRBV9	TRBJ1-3	TGTGCCAGCAGCGTCTGGGACTCCCTCTCTGGAAACACCATATATTTT	CASSVWDSLSGNTIYF
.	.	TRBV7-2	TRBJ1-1	TGTGCCAGCAGCTTACAGTCCTTTATGAACACTGAAGCTTTCTTT	CASSLQSFMNTEAFF
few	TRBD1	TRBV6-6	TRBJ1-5	TGTGCCAGCAGGAAAGGGGACAGGAGCAATCAGCCCCAGCATTTT	CASRKGDRSNQPQHF
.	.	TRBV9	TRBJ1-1	TGTGCCAGCAGCGTCCAGGGGAACACTGAAGCTTTCTTT	CASSVQGNTEAFF
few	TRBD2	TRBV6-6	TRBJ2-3	TGTGCCAGCACGTACACTAGCGGGATTACAGATACGCAGTATTTT	CASTYTSGITDTQYF
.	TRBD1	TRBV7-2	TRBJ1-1	TGTGCCAGCAGCTTCCGGACAGGGGTTGGGACTGAAGCTTTCTTT	CASSFRTGVGTEAFF
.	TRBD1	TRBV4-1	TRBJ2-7	TGCGCCAGCAGCCAAGAACAGGGGATCTACGAGCAGTACTTC	CASSQEQGIYEQYF
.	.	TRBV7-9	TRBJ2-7	TGTGCCAGCAGCTTAGCCCTGACAGACTACGAGCAGTACTTC	CASSLALTDYEQYF
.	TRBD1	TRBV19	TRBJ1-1	TGTGCCAGTAGTACCGACAGGGACACTGAAGCTTTCTTT	CASSTDRDTEAFF
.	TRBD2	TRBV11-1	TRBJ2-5	TGTGCCAGCAGTCTGGGTCTGACTAGCGGGGGTCGAGAGACCCAGTACTTC	CASSLGLTSGGRETQYF
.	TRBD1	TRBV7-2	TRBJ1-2	TGTGCCAGCAGCAGAACGACAGGGGGCATAGGCTATGGCTACACCTTC	CASSRTTGGIGYGYTF
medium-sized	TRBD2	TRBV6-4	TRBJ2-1	TGTGCCAGCAGTGAGACTAGCGGGGGGCAGAATGAGCAGTTCTTC	CASSETSGGQNEQFF
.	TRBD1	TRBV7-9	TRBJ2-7	TGTGCCAGCAGCTTAGCGGGACAGGGGGCAAACGAGCAGTACTTC	CASSLAGQGANEQYF
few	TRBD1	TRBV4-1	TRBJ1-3	TGCGCCAGCAGCCAACCGACCCGGGACAGTGGAAACACCATATATTTT	CASSQPTRDSGNTIYF
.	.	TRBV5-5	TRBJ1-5	TGTGCCGGCAGCTTGGACAGTCGCAATCAGCCCCAGCATTTT	CAGSLDSRNQPQHF
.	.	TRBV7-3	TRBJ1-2	TGTGCCAGCAGCTTAGGAGGGAACTATGGCTACACCTTC	CASSLGGNYGYTF
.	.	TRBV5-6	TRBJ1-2	TGTGCCAGCAGCTTGGAAGGCAGGGGAGTCTATGGCTACACCTTC	CASSLEGRGVYGYTF
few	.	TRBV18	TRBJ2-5	TGTGCCAGCTCACCACCCACAGCCCTTACAACCCAGTACTTC	CASSPPTALTTQYF
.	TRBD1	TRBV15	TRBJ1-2	TGTGCCACCAGCAGAGAAGGGACAGGGGAAAGTGGCTACACCTTC	CATSREGTGESGYTF
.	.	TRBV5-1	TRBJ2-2	TGCGCCAGCAGCTCCTCTAGGTCGGTCACCGGGGAGCTGTTTTTT	CASSSSRSVTGELFF
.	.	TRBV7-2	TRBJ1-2	TGTGCCAGCAGCCCCGAAGCCGATTATGGCTACACCTTC	CASSPEADYGYTF
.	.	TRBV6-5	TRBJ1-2	TGTGCCACCAGGCTACAGGGTCTGGGATATGGCTACACCTTC	CATRLQGLGYGYTF
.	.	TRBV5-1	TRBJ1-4	TGCGCCAGCAGTCCTCAGTGGAATGAAAAACTGTTTTTT	CASSPQWNEKLFF
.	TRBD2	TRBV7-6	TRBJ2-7	TGTGCCAGCAGCTTCGGACTAGCGGGGGGCCCGGCCTCCTACGAGCAGTACTTC	CASSFGLAGGPASYEQYF
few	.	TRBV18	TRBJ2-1	TGTGCCAGCTCACCACGGGGCGGGCGGGGAGTCAACAATGAGCAGTTCTTC	CASSPRGGRGVNNEQFF
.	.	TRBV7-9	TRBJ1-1	TGTGCCAGCAGCCCTATTCAAAAAGGGGGAGCCACTGAAGCTTTCTTT	CASSPIQKGGATEAFF
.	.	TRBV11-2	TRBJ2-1	TGTGCCAGCAGGCTGACACAGGGTTTGCTATACAATGAGCAGTTCTTC	CASRLTQGLLYNEQFF
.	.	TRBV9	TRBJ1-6	TGTGCCAGCAGCGCCGGCGGATCAGGGGAAGTTTCACCCCTCCACTTT	CASSAGGSGEVSPLHF
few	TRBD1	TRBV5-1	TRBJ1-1	TGCGCCAGCAGCAACGCCGGGACAGTTCCACCGAACACTGAAGCTTTCTTT	CASSNAGTVPPNTEAFF
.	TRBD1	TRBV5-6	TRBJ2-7	TGTGCCAGCAGCTCATGGACAGGGGGGGTCTACGAGCAGTACTTC	CASSSWTGGVYEQYF
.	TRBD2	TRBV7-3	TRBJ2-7	TGTGCCAGCAGCTTAAGCGGGGGGGATTCCTACGAGCAGTACTTC	CASSLSGGDSYEQYF
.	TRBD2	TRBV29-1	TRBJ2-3	TGCAGCGTGTCTCCTAGCGGGGACAGCACAGATACGCAGTATTTT	CSVSPSGDSTDTQYF
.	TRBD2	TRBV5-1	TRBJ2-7	TGCGCCAGCAGCTTGGAGGGACTAGCGAACGAGCAGTACTTC	CASSLEGLANEQYF
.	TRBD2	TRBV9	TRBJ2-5	TGTGCCAGCAGCCTAAGCGGGGCACCCCAAGAGACCCAGTACTTC	CASSLSGAPQETQYF
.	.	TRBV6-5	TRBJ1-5	TGTGCCAGCACAGGGAGGGCAGACGATCAGCCCCAGCATTTT	CASTGRADDQPQHF
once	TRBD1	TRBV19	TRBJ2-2	TGTGCCAGTAGGGGGACAGGGGCCATTAACACCGGGGAGCTGTTTTTT	CASRGTGAINTGELFF
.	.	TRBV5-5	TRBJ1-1	TGTGCCAGCAGCCAAATACAGGGCCTAAACACTGAAGCTTTCTTT	CASSQIQGLNTEAFF
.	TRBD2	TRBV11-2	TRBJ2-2	TGTGCCAGCAGCTTGGGGAGTAGCGGGGGCGGGTATCCCGGGGAGCTGTTTTTT	CASSLGSSGGGYPGELFF
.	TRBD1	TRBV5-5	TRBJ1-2	TGTGCCAGCAGCTTGACAGGGGGCGATGGCTACACCTTC	CASSLTGGDGYTF
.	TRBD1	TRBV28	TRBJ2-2	TGTGCCAGCAGTTGGGACAGTACCGGGGAGCTGTTTTTT	CASSWDSTGELFF
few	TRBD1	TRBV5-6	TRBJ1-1	TGTGCCAGCAGCCCGAGGACAGGGTTGTGGAGGACTGAAGCTTTCTTT	CASSPRTGLWRTEAFF
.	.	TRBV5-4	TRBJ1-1	TGTGCCAGCAGCTGGTCGGGACATTTGAACACTGAAGCTTTCTTT	CASSWSGHLNTEAFF
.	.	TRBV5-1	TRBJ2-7	TGCGCCAGCAGCTGGGGGACAAACTACGAGCAGTACTTC	CASSWGTNYEQYF